These 10 T cell receptor beta chains originate from one sample sequenced in a study of T cells after yellow fever vaccination. TCRdb independently ran MiXCR on the 5' RACE reads; one entry per CDR3 protein. The sample shows 500,000 to 700,000 distinct CDR3 sequences, 15% to 20% of them seen only once. This specimen was PBMCs, taken 15 days after the yellow fever booster vaccination. Receptor source: a man younger than 40 who received the YFV17D yellow fever vaccine.

This rearrangement joins TRBV7-2 to TRBJ2-5; the D gene is possibly TRBD1 (6 bases). V gave up 6 bases and J gave up 3 bases, with 14 bases separating them. This CDR3 region has 14 residues. Germline V gene sequence: CDR1 SGHTA, CDR2 FQGNSA. The CDR3 coding sequence is TGTGCCAGCAGTAACTACAGGGCTGAAGAGACCCAGTACTTC. This sequence encodes CASSNYRAEETQYF.

This clonotype was recorded a few times. The chain recombines TRBV19 with TRBJ1-2; 8 bases align to TRBD1. Germline V gene data show CDR1 as LNHDA and CDR2 as SQIVND (reference sequence). CDR3 size: 15 residues. The J segment lost 4 bases and the V segment lost 6 bases, leaving 10 bases of the junction unmatched. CDR3 region: CASSPRETGVYGYTF. CDR3 bases: TGTGCCAGTAGCCCCCGGGAGACAGGGGTCTATGGCTACACCTTC.

This clonotype was detected a few times. This chain uses TRBV19 with TRBJ2-1, with 8 positions matching TRBD2. Losses at the gene ends were 5 bases for V and 7 bases for J; bases not matched to a gene: 10. The germline gives CDR1 LNHDA, CDR2 SQIVND (reference sequence). The CDR3 totals 15 residues. CDR3 nucleotides: TGTGCCAGTAGTCCACCCCCGGGACTAGGAAATGAGCAGTTCTTC. As protein: CASSPPPGLGNEQFF.

The sample holds a few counts of this clonotype. The V call is TRBV18, the J call TRBJ2-7, with a weak D call TRBD2 (5 bases). The germline V and J ends were trimmed by 6 bases and 1 base, with 13 bases remaining between them. This CDR3 has 14 residues. The germline V gene encodes CDR1 KGHSH and CDR2 LQKENI. This chain's CDR3 is CASSSLPGSYEQYF. DNA for the CDR3: TGTGCCAGCTCCTCCCTGCCGGGATCCTACGAGCAGTACTTC.

This clonotype was seen a single time. The gene calls are TRBV19 and TRBJ1-1; 7 bases agree with TRBD1. In germline, CDR1 is LNHDA, CDR2 SQIVND (reference sequence). The CDR3 loop spans 16 amino acids. V dropped 4 bases and J dropped 4; count of bases not matched to a gene: 12. The CDR3 nucleotides are TGTGCCAGTAGTAAACTCGAACTTCAGGGGGGCACTGAAGCTTTCTTT. This codes for CASSKLELQGGTEAFF. Based on the CDR3 plus reference TRBV19 and TRBJ1-1, the full variable domain is DGGITQSPKYLFRKEGQNVTLSCEQNLNHDAMYWYRQDPGQGLRLIYYSQIVNDFQKGDIAEGYSVSREKKESFPLTVTSAQKNPTAFYLCASSKLELQGGTEAFFGQGTRLTVV.

This clonotype has a handful of counts. This chain links TRBV29-1 with TRBJ2-5; tentative D call: TRBD1 (5 bases). Germline CDR1 SQVTM, CDR2 ANQGSEA. V lost 5 bases to trimming and J lost 1 base, with 14 bases between them. The CDR3 is 14 amino acids. This CDR3 reads CSVRSARAQETQYF. The CDR3 DNA reads TGCAGCGTTAGGTCGGCCAGGGCCCAAGAGACCCAGTACTTC.

There are a few counts of this clonotype. V gene TRBV7-2 combines with J gene TRBJ2-3; D gene unclear. The germline gives CDR1 SGHTA, CDR2 FQGNSA. V lost 3 bases to trimming and J lost 3 bases, with 10 bases between them. The CDR3 loop spans 14 amino acids. The CDR3 region has the DNA TGTGCCAGCAGCTTGGGGTATACGACAGATACGCAGTATTTT. It yields the protein CASSLGYTTDTQYF.

This clonotype was counted between two and nine times. The chain combines TRBV3-1 with TRBJ2-5, with a tentative D call TRBD2 (5 bases). In germline, CDR1 is LGHDT, CDR2 YNNKEL (reference sequence). Trimming cost V 4 bases and J 9 bases, with 9 bases left between them. The CDR3 has 11 residues. Here the CDR3 DNA reads TGTGCCAGCAGCCCTGGGCGGGCCCAGTACTTC. Amino acid sequence: CASSPGRAQYF.

This clonotype was seen a handful of times. J is TRBJ2-5 and V is TRBV7-9; TRBD1 matches 8 bases. There are 17 residues in the CDR3. V shed 2 bases and J 2 bases; nucleotides not matched to a gene: 10. Per the germline V gene, CDR1 is SEHNR and CDR2 is FQNEAQ (reference sequence). Here the CDR3 reads CASSLPRQGRRQETQYF. CDR3 in DNA: TGTGCCAGCAGCTTACCCCGACAGGGGAGAAGACAAGAGACCCAGTACTTC.

This clonotype was picked up a small number of times. This sequence joins TRBV10-3 and TRBJ2-3; TRBD2 aligns across 12 bases. The J segment lost 5 bases and the V segment lost 5 bases, leaving 5 bases of the junction unmatched. This CDR3 comprises 15 residues. Germline V gene lookup returns CDR1 ENHRY and CDR2 SYGVKD. This chain's CDR3 is CAISSTSGRVDTQYF. Written as DNA, the CDR3 is TGTGCCATCAGTTCGACTAGCGGGAGAGTAGATACGCAGTATTTT.